One TCR beta chain is described in this entry. Its antigen is not known. This sample is part of a study of T cell responses to AZD1222 COVID-19 vaccine. Germline loops: CDR1 MNHEY, CDR2 SVGAGI. V lost 3 bases and J lost 7, with 12 bases in between. The CDR3 sequence is 13 residues long. Profiling relied on immunoSEQ multiplex PCR, and the TCRdb table lists in-frame clones only, not all of them. The sample consists of 100,000 to 140,000 clones, about 85% of them appearing once. General observations from the study: CD4 TCRs linked to vaccination spanned spike, dominating at 160-218 and 743-854. Targeting of unmutated variant regions was reportedly seen in nearly half of spike-specific TCRs.

The sequence was collected from an adult in good health. The specimen was peripheral blood, collected on day 0 of AZD1222 vaccination. V is TRBV6-5 and J is TRBJ1-2; a weak D match, TRBD1 (6 bases). The CDR3 bases are TGTGCCAGCAGTTATTCAGGGGAGGGTGGCTACACCTTC. This sequence encodes CASSYSGEGGYTF.